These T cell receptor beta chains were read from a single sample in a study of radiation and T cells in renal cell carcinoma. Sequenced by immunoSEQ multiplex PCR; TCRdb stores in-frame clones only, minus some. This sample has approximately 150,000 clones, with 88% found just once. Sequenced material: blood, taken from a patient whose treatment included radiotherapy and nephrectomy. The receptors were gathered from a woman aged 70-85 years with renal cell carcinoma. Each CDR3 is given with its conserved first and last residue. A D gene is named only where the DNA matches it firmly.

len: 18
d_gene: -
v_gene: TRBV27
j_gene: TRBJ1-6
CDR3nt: TGTGCCAGCAGTAACCTACCCAGCACGAGCTCCTATAATTCACCCCTCCACTTT
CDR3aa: CASSNLPSTSSYNSPLHF

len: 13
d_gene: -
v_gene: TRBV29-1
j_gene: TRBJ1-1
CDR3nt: TGCAGCGTTGAGGTGGGACCGAACACTGAAGCTTTCTTT
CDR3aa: CSVEVGPNTEAFF

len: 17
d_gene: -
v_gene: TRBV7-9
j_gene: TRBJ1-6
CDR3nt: TGTGCCAGCAGCTTTCTTGGGGGGAGCTCCTATAATTCACCCCTCCACTTT
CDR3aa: CASSFLGGSSYNSPLHF

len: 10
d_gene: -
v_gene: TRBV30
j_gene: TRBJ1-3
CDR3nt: TGTGCCTGGAGAGGGAACACCATATATTTT
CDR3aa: CAWRGNTIYF

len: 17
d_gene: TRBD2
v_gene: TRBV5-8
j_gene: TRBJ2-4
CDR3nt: TGTGCCAGCAGCCCCGCGCTAGCGGGAATAGCCAAAAACATTCAGTACTTC
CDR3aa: CASSPALAGIAKNIQYF

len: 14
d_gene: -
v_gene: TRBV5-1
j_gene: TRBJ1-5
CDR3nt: TGCGCCAGCAGCACCGGACAACCTTCTCAGCCCCAGCATTTT
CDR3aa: CASSTGQPSQPQHF

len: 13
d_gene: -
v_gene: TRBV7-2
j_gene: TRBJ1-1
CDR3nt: TGTGCCAGCAGCTTAGCGCCCGGTAATGAAGCTTTCTTT
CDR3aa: CASSLAPGNEAFF

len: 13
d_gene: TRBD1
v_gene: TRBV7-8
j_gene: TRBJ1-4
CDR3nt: TGTGCCAGCAGCTTAACAGGGGTCGAAAAACTGTTTTTT
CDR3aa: CASSLTGVEKLFF

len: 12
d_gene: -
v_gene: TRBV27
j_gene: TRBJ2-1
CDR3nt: TGTGCCAGCAGTCCTCAGGGTATTGGTCAGTTCTTC
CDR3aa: CASSPQGIGQFF

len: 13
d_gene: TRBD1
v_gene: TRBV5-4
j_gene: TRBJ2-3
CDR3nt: TGTGCCACCAGACAGGGGGCAACAGATACGCAGTATTTT
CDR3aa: CATRQGATDTQYF

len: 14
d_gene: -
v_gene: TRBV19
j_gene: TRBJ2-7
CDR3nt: TGTGCCAGTAGTTCTCTGGACGTGCCCTACGAGCAGTACTTC
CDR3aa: CASSSLDVPYEQYF

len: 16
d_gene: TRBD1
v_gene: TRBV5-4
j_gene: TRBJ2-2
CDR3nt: TGTGCCAGCAGCTGGAGACAGGGTAGGGGCACCGGGGAGCTGTTTTTT
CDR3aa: CASSWRQGRGTGELFF

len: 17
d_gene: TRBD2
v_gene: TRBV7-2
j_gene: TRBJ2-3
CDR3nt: TGTGCCAGCAGCTTAGGCCTAGCGGGGGGCCGGGGAGATACGCAGTATTTT
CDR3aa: CASSLGLAGGRGDTQYF

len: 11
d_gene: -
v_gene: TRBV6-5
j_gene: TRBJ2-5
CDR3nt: TGTGCCAGCAGACTGGAAGAGACCCAGTACTTC
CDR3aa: CASRLEETQYF

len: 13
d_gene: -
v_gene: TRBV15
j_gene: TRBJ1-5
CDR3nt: TGTGCCACCAGCAGAGAACAGGGAAAGCCCCAGCATTTT
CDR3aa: CATSREQGKPQHF

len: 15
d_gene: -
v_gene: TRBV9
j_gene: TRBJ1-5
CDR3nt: TGTGCCAGCAGCCTCCGGCCAGAAGGCAATCAGCCCCAGCATTTT
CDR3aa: CASSLRPEGNQPQHF

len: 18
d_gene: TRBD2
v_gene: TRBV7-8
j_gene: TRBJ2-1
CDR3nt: TGTGCCAGCAGCTTAAGAGGACTAGCGGCTAGCTCCTACAATGAGCAGTTCTTC
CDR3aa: CASSLRGLAASSYNEQFF

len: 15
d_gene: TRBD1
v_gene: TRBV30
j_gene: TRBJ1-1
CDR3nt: TGTGCCTGGAGGGACAGGGCCCTGGGGGGTGCTGAAGCTTTCTTT
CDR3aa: CAWRDRALGGAEAFF

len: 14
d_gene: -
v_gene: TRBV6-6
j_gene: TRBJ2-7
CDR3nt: TGTGCCAGCAGTCCCTACAGGGCCACCTACGAGCAGTACTTC
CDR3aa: CASSPYRATYEQYF

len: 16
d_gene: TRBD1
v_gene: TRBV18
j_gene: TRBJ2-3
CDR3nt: TGTGCCAGCTCTCCAATAGCGCAGGGGGCGACAGATACGCAGTATTTT
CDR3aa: CASSPIAQGATDTQYF

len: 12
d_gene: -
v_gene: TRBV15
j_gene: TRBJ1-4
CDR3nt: TGTGCCACCAGCAGGGACACTGAAAAACTGTTTTTT
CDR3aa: CATSRDTEKLFF

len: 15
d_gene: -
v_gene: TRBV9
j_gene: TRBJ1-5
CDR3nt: TGTGCCAGCAGTGAAGGGGGGACGCACAATCAGCCCCAGCATTTT
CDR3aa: CASSEGGTHNQPQHF

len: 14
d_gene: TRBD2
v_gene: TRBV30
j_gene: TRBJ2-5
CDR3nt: TGTGCCTGGAGGGTAGCGGGGGGGCGAGAGACCCAGTACTTC
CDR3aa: CAWRVAGGRETQYF

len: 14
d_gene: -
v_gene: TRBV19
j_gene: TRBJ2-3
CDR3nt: TGTGCCAGTAGTATTGGGACTGCCACAGATACGCAGTATTTT
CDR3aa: CASSIGTATDTQYF

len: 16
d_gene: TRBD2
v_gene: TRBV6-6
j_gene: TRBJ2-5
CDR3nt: TGTGCCAGCAGTTACAATTTAGGAGCGGGGGGTGAGACCCAGTACTTC
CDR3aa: CASSYNLGAGGETQYF

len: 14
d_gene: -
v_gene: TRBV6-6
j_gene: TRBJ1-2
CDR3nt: TGTGCCAGCAGTTCCATGGGTCTCAACTATGGCTACACCTTC
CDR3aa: CASSSMGLNYGYTF

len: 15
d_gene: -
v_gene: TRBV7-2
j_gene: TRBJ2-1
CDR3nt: TGTGCCAGCAGCTTACAAGGGAGCTCCTACAATGAGCAGTTCTTC
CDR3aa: CASSLQGSSYNEQFF